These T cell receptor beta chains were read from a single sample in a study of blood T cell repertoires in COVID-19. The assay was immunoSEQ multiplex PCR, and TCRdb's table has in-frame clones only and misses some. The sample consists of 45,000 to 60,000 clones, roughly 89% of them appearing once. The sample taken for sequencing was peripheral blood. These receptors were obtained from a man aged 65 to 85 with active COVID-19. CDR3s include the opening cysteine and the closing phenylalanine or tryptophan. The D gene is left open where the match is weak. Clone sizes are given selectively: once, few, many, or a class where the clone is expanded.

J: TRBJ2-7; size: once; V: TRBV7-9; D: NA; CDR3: CASSPGLYEQYF; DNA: TGTGCCAGCAGCCCGGGTCTCTACGAGCAGTACTTC
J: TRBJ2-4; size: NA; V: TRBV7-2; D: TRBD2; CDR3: CASSLGWTGGLFDKNIQYF; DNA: TGTGCCAGCAGCTTAGGATGGACGGGGGGGCTTTTTGACAAAAACATTCAGTACTTC
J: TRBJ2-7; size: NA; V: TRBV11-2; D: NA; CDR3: CASSPDYPLRGQYF; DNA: TGTGCCAGCAGCCCAGATTATCCGCTACGAGGGCAGTACTTC
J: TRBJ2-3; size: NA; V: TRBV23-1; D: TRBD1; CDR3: CASRPTYRDRGTDTQYF; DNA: TGCGCCAGCAGGCCGACGTACCGGGACAGGGGAACAGATACGCAGTATTTT
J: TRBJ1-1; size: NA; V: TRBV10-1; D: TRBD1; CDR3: CASSDQLQGSTEAFF; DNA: TGCGCCAGCAGTGACCAACTACAGGGGTCCACTGAAGCTTTCTTT
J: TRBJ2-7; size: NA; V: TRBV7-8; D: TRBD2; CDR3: CASSRGLAGTYEQYF; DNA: TGTGCCAGCAGCCGAGGACTAGCGGGGACCTACGAGCAGTACTTC
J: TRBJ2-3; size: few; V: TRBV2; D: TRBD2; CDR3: CASLSGGIGADTQYF; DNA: TGTGCCAGCCTCAGCGGGGGCATAGGGGCAGATACGCAGTATTTT
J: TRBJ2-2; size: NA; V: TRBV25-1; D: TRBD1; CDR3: CASSEWGQATGELFF; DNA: TGTGCCAGCAGTGAATGGGGACAGGCCACCGGGGAGCTGTTTTTT
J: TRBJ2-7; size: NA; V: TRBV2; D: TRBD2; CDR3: CASRESRGWRGAYEQYF; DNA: TGTGCCAGCAGGGAGTCCCGGGGTTGGCGGGGGGCTTACGAGCAGTACTTC
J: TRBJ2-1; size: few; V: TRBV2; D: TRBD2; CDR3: CASSLLAGPFF; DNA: TGTGCCAGCAGTCTACTAGCGGGGCCCTTCTTC
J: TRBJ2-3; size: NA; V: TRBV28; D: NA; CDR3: CASRNRGESTDTQYF; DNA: TGTGCCAGCAGAAACCGCGGGGAGAGCACAGATACGCAGTATTTT
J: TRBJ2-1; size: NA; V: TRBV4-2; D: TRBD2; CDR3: CASSQDSGGDNEQFF; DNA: TGTGCCAGCAGCCAAGATAGCGGGGGGGACAATGAGCAGTTCTTC
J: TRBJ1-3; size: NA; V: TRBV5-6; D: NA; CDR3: CASSLQVLGHKSSGNTIYF; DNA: TGTGCCAGCAGCTTGCAAGTGTTGGGACACAAGAGCTCTGGAAACACCATATATTTT
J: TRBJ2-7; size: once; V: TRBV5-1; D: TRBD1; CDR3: CASSPRGTGSYEQYF; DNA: TGCGCCAGCAGCCCGAGGGGGACAGGGTCCTACGAGCAGTACTTC
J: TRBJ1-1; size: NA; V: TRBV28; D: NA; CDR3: CATVILSPSTEAFF; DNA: TGTGCCACCGTTATTCTTTCACCTAGCACTGAAGCTTTCTTT
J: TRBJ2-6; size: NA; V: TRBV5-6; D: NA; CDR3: CASSFDSSGANVLTF; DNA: TGTGCCAGCAGCTTCGACAGCTCTGGGGCCAACGTCCTGACTTTC
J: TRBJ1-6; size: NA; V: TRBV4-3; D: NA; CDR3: CASSQDPGSPLHF; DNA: TGCGCCAGCAGCCAAGACCCGGGTTCACCCCTCCACTTT
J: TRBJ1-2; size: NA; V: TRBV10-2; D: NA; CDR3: CASVSIWTF; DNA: TGCGCCAGCGTCAGTATCTGGACCTTC
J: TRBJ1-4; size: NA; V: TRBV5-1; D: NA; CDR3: CASSLQDTNEKLFF; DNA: TGCGCCAGCAGCTTGCAGGATACTAATGAAAAACTGTTTTTT
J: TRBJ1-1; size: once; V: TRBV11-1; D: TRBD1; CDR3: CASSFGTANTEAFF; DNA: TGTGCCAGCAGCTTTGGGACAGCGAACACTGAAGCTTTCTTT
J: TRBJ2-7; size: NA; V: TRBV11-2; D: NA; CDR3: CASSLSRVFEQYF; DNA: TGTGCCAGCAGCTTGAGCAGGGTCTTCGAGCAGTACTTC
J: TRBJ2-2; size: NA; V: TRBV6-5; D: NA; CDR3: CASSRQDYTGELFF; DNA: TGTGCCAGCAGTCGACAGGACTACACCGGGGAGCTGTTTTTT
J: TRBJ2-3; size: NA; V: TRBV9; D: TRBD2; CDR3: CASSPSGGRTDTQYF; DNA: TGTGCCAGCAGCCCGAGCGGGGGGCGCACAGATACGCAGTATTTT
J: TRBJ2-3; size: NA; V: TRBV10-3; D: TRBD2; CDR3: CAISSSGGTTDTQYF; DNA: TGTGCCATCAGTAGTAGCGGGGGTACCACAGATACGCAGTATTTT
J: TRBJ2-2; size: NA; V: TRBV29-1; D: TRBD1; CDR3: CSVAGTENTGELFF; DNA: TGCAGCGTTGCCGGGACAGAGAACACCGGGGAGCTGTTTTTT
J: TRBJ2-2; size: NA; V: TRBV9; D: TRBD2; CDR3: CASSASGVGNTGELFF; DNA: TGTGCCAGCAGCGCCAGCGGGGTGGGGAACACCGGGGAGCTGTTTTTT
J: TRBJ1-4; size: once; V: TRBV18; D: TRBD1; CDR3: CASSPRTGEDDEKLFF; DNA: TGTGCCAGCTCACCGCGGACAGGGGAAGATGACGAAAAACTGTTTTTT
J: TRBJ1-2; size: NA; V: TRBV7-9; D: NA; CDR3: CASEVNYGYTF; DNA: TGTGCCAGCGAGGTTAACTATGGCTACACCTTC
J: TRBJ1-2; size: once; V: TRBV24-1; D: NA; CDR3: CATSAGTPSGGYTF; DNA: TGTGCCACCAGTGCCGGGACTCCAAGTGGGGGCTACACCTTC